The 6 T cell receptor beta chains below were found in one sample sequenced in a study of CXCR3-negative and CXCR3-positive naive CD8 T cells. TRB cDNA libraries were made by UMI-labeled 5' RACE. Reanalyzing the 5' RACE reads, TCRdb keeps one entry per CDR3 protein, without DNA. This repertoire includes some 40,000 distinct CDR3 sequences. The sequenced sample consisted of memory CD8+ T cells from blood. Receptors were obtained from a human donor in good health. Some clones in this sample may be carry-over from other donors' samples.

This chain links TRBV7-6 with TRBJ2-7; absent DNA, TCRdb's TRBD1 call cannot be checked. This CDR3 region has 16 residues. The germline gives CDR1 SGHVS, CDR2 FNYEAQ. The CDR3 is CASSLAVSGSAYEQYF. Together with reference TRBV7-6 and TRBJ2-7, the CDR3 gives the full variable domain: GAGVSQSPRYKVTKRGQDVALRCDPISGHVSLYWYRQALGQGPEFLTYFNYEAQQDKSGLPNDRFSAERPEGSISTLTIQRTEQRDSAMYRCASSLAVSGSAYEQYFGPGTRLTVT.

CDR3 protein: CASSFGSDYEQYF. The chain has TRBV18 and TRBJ2-7. Germline V lookup: CDR1 KGHSH, CDR2 LQKENI. CDR3 length: 13 amino acids.

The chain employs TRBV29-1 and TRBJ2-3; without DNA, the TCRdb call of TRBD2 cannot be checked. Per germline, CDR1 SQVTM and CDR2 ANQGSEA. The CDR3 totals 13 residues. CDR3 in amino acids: CSVTEVTTNTQYF.

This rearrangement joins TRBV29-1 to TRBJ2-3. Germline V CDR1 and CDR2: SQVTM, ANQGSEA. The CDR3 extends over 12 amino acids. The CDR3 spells CSVEEQLNTQYF.

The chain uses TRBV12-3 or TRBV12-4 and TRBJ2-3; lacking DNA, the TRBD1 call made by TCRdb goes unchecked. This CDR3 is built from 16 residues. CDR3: CASSLFSGTSTDTQYF.

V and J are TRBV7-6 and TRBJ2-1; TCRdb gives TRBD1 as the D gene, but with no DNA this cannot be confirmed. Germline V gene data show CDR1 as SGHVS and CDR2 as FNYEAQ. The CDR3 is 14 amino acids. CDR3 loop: CASSVAGGPDEQFF.